A single sample is the source of the 12 T cell receptor beta chains below, sequenced in a study of beta chain features in type 1 diabetes. The isolated RNA, all of it, was reverse transcribed, so expressed TCRB transcripts were what got sequenced. Using immunoSEQ multiplex PCR, the repertoire was profiled, and TCRdb retains in-frame clones only, with some absent. Among about 150,000 clones listed, approximately 8.1% were seen once. The specimen was central memory CD4+ T cells from blood. The source of these receptors is a young man in good health.

This clone was seen only a few times. The genes are TRBV5-6 and TRBJ2-3, with D possibly matching TRBD2 (5 bases). Trimming shortened V by 2 bases and J by 6 bases, and 13 bases separated the two germline ends. Germline V gives CDR1 SGHDT, CDR2 YYEEEE. The CDR3 extends over 14 amino acids. CDR3 sequence: CASSLLGRGDTQYF. The CDR3 nucleotides read TGTGCCAGCAGCTTACTCGGACGCGGGGATACGCAGTATTTT.

The chain recombines TRBV28 with TRBJ2-1; 7 nucleotides align to TRBD1. The CDR3 runs 15 residues. V shed 8 bases, J shed 0 bases, and the junction held 7 bases outside the gene matches. From germline, CDR1 is MDHEN and CDR2 SYDVKM. CDR3 sequence reads: CASSGRTGSYNEQFF. In DNA, the CDR3 is TGTGCCAGCTCGGGACGGACAGGCTCCTACAATGAGCAGTTCTTC. Variable domain in full (rest from reference TRBV28 and TRBJ2-1): DVKVTQSSRYLVKRTGEKVFLECVQDMDHENMFWYRQDPGLGLRLIYFSYDVKMKEKGDIPEGYSVSREKKERFSLILESASTNQTSMYLCASSGRTGSYNEQFFGPGTRLTVL.

The V gene is TRBV7-9, the J gene TRBJ1-1; D may be TRBD1 (6 bases). V lost 1 base, J lost 6 bases, and 18 bases lay in between. Germline V gives CDR1 SEHNR, CDR2 FQNEAQ (reference sequence). The CDR3 has 16 amino acids. The CDR3 DNA is TGTGCCAGCAGCTTAGGTTCGGGGGGCCCAGCCGCTGAAGCTTTCTTT. Encoded protein: CASSLGSGGPAAEAFF.

In this sample, this clone turned up many times. This chain joins TRBV25-1 and TRBJ1-3; TRBD1 is a possible D gene (5 bases). Germline CDR1 MGHDK, CDR2 SYGVNS. The germline V and J ends were trimmed by 2 bases and 0 bases, with 11 bases remaining between them. This CDR3 has 16 residues. CDR3 in amino acids: CASSEVGGFSGNTIYF. The CDR3 bases are TGTGCCAGCAGTGAAGTGGGGGGATTCTCTGGAAACACCATATATTTT.

In its sample, this clone was seen a few times. The chain employs TRBV7-9 and TRBJ1-2; D is uncertain. Germline V gives CDR1 SEHNR, CDR2 FQNEAQ (reference sequence). Trimming stripped 4 bases from V and 8 bases from J, with 14 bases between. CDR3 length equals 13 residues. The CDR3 coding sequence is TGTGCCAGCAGCTCCCGGACTGCATTCGGCTACACCTTC. Its protein product is CASSSRTAFGYTF.

This clone was counted only a few times. The V gene is TRBV25-1, the J gene TRBJ2-3; 9 nucleotides agree with TRBD2. Germline V gene data show CDR1 as MGHDK and CDR2 as SYGVNS. This CDR3 contains 15 residues. The ends lost 4 bases at V and 1 base at J; junction bases unmatched: 3. CDR3 amino acids: CASSGSSGGTDTQYF. CDR3 in DNA: TGTGCCAGCAGTGGCTCTAGCGGGGGCACAGATACGCAGTATTTT.

The J gene is TRBJ2-3, the V gene TRBV30, with TRBD2 identical over 9 bases. V gave up 1 base and J gave up 3 bases; unmatched junction bases: 5. The length of the CDR3 is 15 residues. Germline V gene data show CDR1 as GTSNPN and CDR2 as SVGIG (reference sequence). This CDR3 reads CAWSGLAGATDTQYF. CDR3 DNA: TGTGCCTGGAGTGGCTTAGCGGGAGCGACAGATACGCAGTATTTT.

A few counts support this clone. The rearrangement joins TRBV30 to TRBJ1-1, with D maybe TRBD1 (6 bases). Trimming stripped 5 bases from V and 7 bases from J, with 14 bases between. CDR1 and CDR2 (germline): GTSNPN, SVGIG (reference sequence). The CDR3 consists of 12 residues. This chain's CDR3 is CAWSLDSFEAFF. In nucleotides, the CDR3 is TGTGCCTGGTCCCTGGACAGCTTTGAAGCTTTCTTT.

This clone was counted many times. This rearrangement joins TRBV11-2 to TRBJ2-3; D is unresolved. Trimming took 2 bases from V and 2 from J, leaving 8 bases between them. The CDR3 totals 14 residues. Germline V gene sequence: CDR1 SGHAT, CDR2 FQNNGV. The chain's CDR3 is CASSLNTYTDTQYF. For the CDR3, the DNA is TGTGCCAGCAGCTTAAACACGTACACAGATACGCAGTATTTT.

This clone was seen more than once but under ten times. The rearrangement uses TRBV28 and TRBJ2-1, with 7 bases lining up with TRBD1. V dropped 8 bases and J dropped 8; count of bases not matched to a gene: 3. This CDR3 is 11 amino acids long. Germline assignment: CDR1 MDHEN and CDR2 SYDVKM. CDR3 nucleotide sequence: TGTGCCAGCCTTGACAGGGATGAGCAGTTCTTC. This codes for CASLDRDEQFF.

This sequence joins TRBV5-1 and TRBJ2-5, with 9 positions matching TRBD2. Germline V CDR1 and CDR2: SGHRS, YFSETQ. The CDR3 consists of 15 residues. The V segment lost 4 bases and the J segment 1 base; nucleotides outside the gene matches: 5. The CDR3 reads CASSGLAGPQETQYF. The CDR3 DNA follows: TGCGCCAGCAGCGGCCTAGCGGGGCCCCAAGAGACCCAGTACTTC.

J is TRBJ2-6 and V is TRBV7-3; D is ambiguous. V was shortened by 2 bases and J by 0 bases, with 8 bases between the two germline ends. The CDR3 is 16 amino acids. Looked up from germline, CDR1 is SGHTA and CDR2 is FQGTGA. The CDR3, as DNA: TGTGCCAGCAGCTTATCGCTAACCTCTGGGGCCAACGTCCTGACTTTC. Amino acids: CASSLSLTSGANVLTF.